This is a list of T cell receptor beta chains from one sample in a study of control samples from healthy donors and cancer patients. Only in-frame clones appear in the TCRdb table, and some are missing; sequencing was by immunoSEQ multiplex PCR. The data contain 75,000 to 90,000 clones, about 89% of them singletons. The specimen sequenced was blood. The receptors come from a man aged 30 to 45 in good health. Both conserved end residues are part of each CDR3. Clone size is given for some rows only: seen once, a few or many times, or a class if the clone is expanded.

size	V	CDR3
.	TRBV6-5	CASRTSGTGELFF
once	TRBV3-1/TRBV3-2	CASSQQELGSGNTIYF
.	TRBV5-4	CASSLKPADYYGYTF
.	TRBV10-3	CAISGGGPNQEAFF
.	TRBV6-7	CASSYPPTQGHF
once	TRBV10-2	CASSEQYTANIQYF
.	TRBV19	CASSMGDSLLGVYGYTF
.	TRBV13	CASSSLERHTQYF
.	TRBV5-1	CASSKDENEQFF
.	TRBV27	CASSPGTTYQETQYF